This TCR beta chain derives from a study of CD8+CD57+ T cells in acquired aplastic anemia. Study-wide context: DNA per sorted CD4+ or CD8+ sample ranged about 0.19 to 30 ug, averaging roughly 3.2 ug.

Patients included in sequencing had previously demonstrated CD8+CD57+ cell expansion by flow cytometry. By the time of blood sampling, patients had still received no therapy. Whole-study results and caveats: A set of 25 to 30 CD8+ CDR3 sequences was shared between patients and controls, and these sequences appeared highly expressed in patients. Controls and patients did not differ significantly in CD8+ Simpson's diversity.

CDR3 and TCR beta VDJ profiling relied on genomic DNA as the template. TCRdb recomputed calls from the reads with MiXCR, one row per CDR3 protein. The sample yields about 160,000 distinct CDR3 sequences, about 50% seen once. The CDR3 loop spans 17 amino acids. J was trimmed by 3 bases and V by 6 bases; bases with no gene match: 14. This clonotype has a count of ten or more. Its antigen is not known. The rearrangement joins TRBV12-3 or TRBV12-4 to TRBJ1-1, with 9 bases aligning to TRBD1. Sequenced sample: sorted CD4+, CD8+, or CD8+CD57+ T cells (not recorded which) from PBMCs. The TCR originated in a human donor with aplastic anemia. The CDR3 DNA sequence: TGTGCCAGCAGCCGGGACAGGGCCTCATCTCGGGACACTGAAGCTTTCTTT. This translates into CASSRDRASSRDTEAFF.